The 26 T cell receptor beta chains listed next were all sequenced from one sample in a study of CD8 T cells in ankylosing spondylitis. TCRdb passed the 5' RACE reads through MiXCR, listing each CDR3 protein once. The repertoire holds about 260,000 distinct CDR3 sequences, around 19% seen once, with around 7.8% in the top ten. The sequenced material came from blood, either unsorted or a sorted T cell fraction (not recorded which). These receptors were collected from a male donor with ankylosing spondylitis or in good health (not recorded which).

The V gene is TRBV20-1, the J gene TRBJ2-5; TRBD2 matches 11 bases. V lost 0 bases and J lost 4; bases outside the gene matches: 1. CDR3 length equals 14 residues. Germline V gives CDR1 DFQATT, CDR2 SNEGSKA (reference sequence). CDR3 bases: TGCAGTGCTAGAGAGACTAGCGGGACAGAGACCCAGTACTTC. The encoded protein is CSARETSGTETQYF.

This clonotype occurred a few times. The chain links TRBV5-1 to TRBJ1-1, with D unresolved. The V gene lost 0 bases and the J gene lost 6 bases, with 15 bases spanning the gap. Germline CDR1 reads SGHRS; CDR2 reads YFSETQ. The CDR3 extends over 15 amino acids. The CDR3 region has the DNA TGCGCCAGCAGCTTGGTACAAAACTCGAGAGCTGAAGCTTTCTTT. Protein: CASSLVQNSRAEAFF.

This clonotype was recorded at least ten times. The chain couples TRBV20-1 to TRBJ1-1; 7 nucleotides align to TRBD1. Per germline, CDR1 DFQATT and CDR2 SNEGSKA (reference sequence). Trimming cost V 5 bases and J 2 bases; bases outside gene matches: 5. The length of the CDR3 is 13 residues. The CDR3 protein is CSAGTDFNTEAFF. As DNA, the CDR3 is TGCAGTGCTGGGACAGATTTTAACACTGAAGCTTTCTTT.

The chain couples TRBV27 to TRBJ2-1; D remains ambiguous. The CDR3 sequence is 16 residues long. Germline V gene sequence: CDR1 MNHEY, CDR2 SMNVEV (reference sequence). V was clipped by 4 bases and J by 6 bases, with 19 bases between them. CDR3 sequence reads: CASSSKEAQKSNEQFF. DNA of the CDR3: TGTGCCAGCAGTTCAAAGGAAGCCCAGAAGAGCAATGAGCAGTTCTTC.

This rearrangement joins TRBV7-3 to TRBJ2-4; no clear D. Germline values: CDR1 SGHTA, CDR2 FQGTGA. This CDR3 contains 15 residues. V shed 2 bases and J shed 3 bases, with 11 bases lying between them. The CDR3 DNA reads TGTGCCAGCAGCTTATTACCCATTCACAAAAACATTCAGTACTTC. Its translation: CASSLLPIHKNIQYF.

This clonotype was detected many times. This chain connects TRBV28 to TRBJ2-1, with D perhaps given as TRBD1 or TRBD2 (5 bases each). The CDR3 contains 12 residues. The V gene lost 6 bases and the J gene lost 5 bases, with 8 bases spanning the gap. CDR1 is MDHEN, CDR2 SYDVKM, per germline. The CDR3 DNA reads as TGTGCCAGCAGCCTGGGACACAATGAGCAGTTCTTC. This encodes CASSLGHNEQFF.

This chain connects TRBV7-8 to TRBJ2-2; 8 bases are a match to TRBD2. Per the germline V gene, CDR1 is SGHVS and CDR2 is FQNEAQ. The CDR3 is 15 amino acids. V lost 1 base and J lost 4; bases outside the gene matches: 2. CDR3 coding DNA: TGTGCCAGCAGCTTAGATGCGGGAGGCACCGGGGAGCTGTTTTTT. It specifies CASSLDAGGTGELFF.

This clonotype was detected only once. This rearrangement joins TRBV12-3 or TRBV12-4 to TRBJ1-4; D possibly corresponds to TRBD1 (5 bases). CDR3 size: 12 residues. The V and J ends lost 10 bases and 8 bases respectively, with 14 bases between them. The CDR3 spells CATGGESEKLFF. Here the CDR3 DNA reads TGTGCCACGGGAGGGGAGTCGGAAAAACTGTTTTTT.

The chain is built from TRBV12-3 or TRBV12-4 and TRBJ2-5; 8 positions agree with TRBD1. V lost 6 bases, J lost 4 bases, and 10 bases stayed unmatched. This CDR3 is built from 15 residues. CDR3 bases: TGTGCCAGCAGCGAGGACAGGGCAAGAGCAGAGACCCAGTACTTC. It codes for CASSEDRARAETQYF.

This clonotype was recorded many times. V is TRBV20-1 and J is TRBJ2-3; 10 bases are a match to TRBD2. The CDR3 covers 16 residues. Trimming at V came to 3 bases and at J to 8 bases, leaving 14 bases not matched to a gene. The germline gives CDR1 DFQATT, CDR2 SNEGSKA (reference sequence). The CDR3 DNA sequence: TGCAGTGCTAGCGGCACTAGCGGGGACGTCGGGCTTACGCAGTATTTT. Its translation: CSASGTSGDVGLTQYF.

This clonotype occurred a few times. This sequence joins TRBV20-1 and TRBJ2-3; 7 positions match TRBD2. CDR1 and CDR2 (germline): DFQATT, SNEGSKA (reference sequence). The CDR3 extends over 14 amino acids. Losses at the gene ends were 3 bases for V and 1 base for J; bases not matched to a gene: 4. The CDR3 sequence: CSASLGGGTDTQYF. The CDR3 bases are TGCAGTGCTAGCCTGGGGGGGGGCACAGATACGCAGTATTTT.

CDR3 amino acids: CASATSSYNEQFF. DNA of the CDR3: TGTGCCAGCGCCACGAGCTCCTACAATGAGCAGTTCTTC. V usage is TRBV3-1 and J usage is TRBJ2-1; D call uncertain. The germline CDR1 and CDR2 sequences are LGHDT and YNNKEL (reference sequence). With 8 bases removed from V and 0 bases from J, the gap between germline ends came to 8 bases. There are 13 residues in the CDR3.

In its sample, this clonotype was seen a few times. The chain joins TRBV5-1 to TRBJ1-6, with TRBD1 matching 7 bases. V was pared by 5 bases and J by 5 bases, with 7 bases of the junction left unmatched. The CDR3 contains 15 residues. Germline V gives CDR1 SGHRS, CDR2 YFSETQ. In nucleotides, the CDR3 is TGCGCCAGCAGGCAGGACAGGCGAAATAATTCACCCCTCCACTTT. Protein sequence: CASRQDRRNNSPLHF.

The genes are TRBV5-1 and TRBJ2-1; D is uncertain. V lost 3 bases and J 3 bases, leaving 4 bases between the germline ends. The CDR3 contains 12 residues. CDR1 SGHRS and CDR2 YFSETQ come from the germline V gene. The CDR3 bases are TGCGCCAGCAGCTCAGACTACAATGAGCAGTTCTTC. This codes for CASSSDYNEQFF.

J is TRBJ1-4 and V is TRBV6-1; D remains ambiguous. The CDR3 has 14 residues. Trimming took off 10 bases at V and 7 bases at J, with 19 bases between the two ends. The V gene's germline CDR1 is MNHNS and CDR2 SASEGT. As DNA, the CDR3 is TGTGCCACCTTACCGAGTGGGCGTCCTGAAAAACTGTTTTTT. It specifies CATLPSGRPEKLFF.

This clonotype was detected only a few times. The CDR3 protein is CASRVTSGTADTQYF. The DNA for the CDR3 is TGTGCCAGCAGAGTAACTAGCGGGACGGCAGATACGCAGTATTTT. This chain uses TRBV6-1 with TRBJ2-3; 10 bases are shared with TRBD2. The trim removed 6 bases at V and 4 bases at J, leaving 7 bases unmatched. The V gene's germline CDR1 is MNHNS and CDR2 SASEGT. The CDR3 has 15 amino acids.

The chain has TRBV10-2 and TRBJ2-2, with 12 bases aligning to TRBD2. Trimming at V came to 4 bases and at J to 4 bases, leaving 16 bases not matched to a gene. This CDR3 region has 20 residues. From germline, CDR1 is WSHSY and CDR2 SAAADI. CDR3 nucleotide sequence: TGCGCCAGCAGTGGTCGTCTGACTAGCGGGAGTAGGAAGGGCACCGGGGAGCTGTTTTTT. Protein product: CASSGRLTSGSRKGTGELFF.

Only a few counts were recorded for this clonotype. The rearrangement links TRBV29-1 to TRBJ2-3; TRBD1 matches at 7 bases. This CDR3 has 15 residues. In germline, CDR1 is SQVTM, CDR2 ANQGSEA. The junction had 16 bases not matched to a gene; V was cut back by 7 bases and J by 6 bases. CDR3 residues: CSAYDWDRPGDTQYF. The CDR3 DNA reads as TGCAGCGCCTATGATTGGGACAGACCGGGGGATACGCAGTATTTT.

This clonotype has more than one count but fewer than ten. The rearrangement uses TRBV12-3 or TRBV12-4 and TRBJ1-1, with a weak D call TRBD1 (5 bases). The CDR3 sequence is 13 residues long. V lost 5 bases and J 5 bases, leaving 12 bases between the germline ends. CDR3 sequence reads: CASSIRVATEAFF. The CDR3 nucleotides are TGTGCCAGCAGTATCAGGGTTGCGACTGAAGCTTTCTTT.

This clonotype was found many times. The chain joins TRBV20-1 to TRBJ2-3; no firm D call. The germline gives CDR1 DFQATT, CDR2 SNEGSKA (reference sequence). V lost 0 bases, J lost 1 base, and 8 bases lay in between. This CDR3 spans 14 amino acids. CDR3 coding DNA: TGCAGTGCTAGAGATCCCCAGGGCACAGATACGCAGTATTTT. Residues: CSARDPQGTDTQYF.

This clonotype was recorded at least ten times. The chain is built from TRBV5-1 and TRBJ2-3; D remains ambiguous. V was shortened by 2 bases and J by 3 bases, with 10 bases between the two germline ends. Looked up from germline, CDR1 is SGHRS and CDR2 is YFSETQ. The CDR3 has 14 residues. The CDR3 nucleotides are TGCGCCAGCAGCTTAGACTGGGGTACAGATACGCAGTATTTT. This codes for CASSLDWGTDTQYF.

This clonotype was picked up many times. The chain joins TRBV20-1 to TRBJ2-3; D possibly corresponds to TRBD1 (6 bases). This CDR3 spans 15 amino acids. Germline V CDR1 and CDR2: DFQATT, SNEGSKA (reference sequence). Deletions cut 3 bases from V and 4 bases from J, with 17 bases between. CDR3 sequence (DNA): TGCAGTGCTAGTGGTGGACAGAGGAGTGCAGATACGCAGTATTTT. Protein product: CSASGGQRSADTQYF.

The chain has TRBV5-1 and TRBJ2-2; D perhaps matches TRBD1 (6 bases). The CDR3 has 16 residues. Trimming pared 1 base from V and 3 bases from J, leaving 13 bases between. Per germline, CDR1 SGHRS and CDR2 YFSETQ. CDR3: CASSLNAGVDTGELFF. The CDR3 DNA sequence: TGCGCCAGCAGCTTGAATGCAGGGGTGGACACCGGGGAGCTGTTTTTT.

The chain carries TRBV5-1 and TRBJ2-1; D may be TRBD1 (5 bases). V lost 4 bases and J 5 bases, leaving 16 bases between the germline ends. Germline V gives CDR1 SGHRS, CDR2 YFSETQ. The CDR3 is 15 residues long. The CDR3: CASSQPLDTHNEQFF. In DNA, the CDR3 is TGCGCCAGCAGCCAACCCCTGGACACGCACAATGAGCAGTTCTTC. Filled out from reference TRBV5-1 and TRBJ2-1, the complete variable domain reads KAGVTQTPRYLIKTRGQQVTLSCSPISGHRSVSWYQQTPGQGLQFLFEYFSETQRNKGNFPGRFSGRQFSNSRSEMNVSTLELGDSALYLCASSQPLDTHNEQFFGPGTRLTVL.

This clonotype has more than one count but fewer than ten. The chain joins TRBV5-1 to TRBJ1-1; D is perhaps TRBD1 (5 bases). V was pared by 4 bases and J by 0 bases, with 10 bases between. Germline lookup yields CDR1 SGHRS and CDR2 YFSETQ. The CDR3 covers 14 residues. The CDR3 loop is CASSQGLMNTEAFF. The CDR3 DNA reads TGCGCCAGCAGCCAGGGACTGATGAACACTGAAGCTTTCTTT.

In its sample, this clonotype was seen a few times. The chain has TRBV28 and TRBJ2-1; TRBD2 matches 14 bases. V was clipped by 5 bases and J by 3 bases; unmatched bases: 3. Germline values: CDR1 MDHEN, CDR2 SYDVKM. The length of the CDR3 is 16 residues. In DNA form, the CDR3 reads TGTGCCAGCAGTCTGGGACTAGCGGGGGACTACAATGAGCAGTTCTTC. It codes for CASSLGLAGDYNEQFF.